The entry that follows covers one T cell receptor (beta chain) sequence. Authors' processing steps: Using reference gene primer amplification, nucleated cell counts were estimated. Clones were sequenced by immunoSEQ multiplex PCR, and TCRdb holds only the in-frame ones, with some missing. Clone size and V and J calls were adopted from that table, with D and trimming inferred from the DNA. The table shows about 95,000 clones, with 80% to 90% occurring only once. The sample comes from a study of blood T cell repertoires in COVID-19. Whole-study context: Specimens from acute and convalescent COVID-19 originated in the United States, Italy and Spain. T cells, B-cell-depleted T cells, or PBMCs supplied cDNA or gDNA.

CDR3 length: 14 amino acids. Per the germline V gene, CDR1 is SEHNR and CDR2 is FQNEAQ (reference sequence). J gave up 3 bases and V 5 bases, and 4 bases lay outside the gene matches. The sequenced material came from peripheral blood. The chain recombines TRBV7-9 with TRBJ1-5; TRBD1 agrees at 7 bases. This sequence originates from a human donor in a cohort sampled during active COVID-19. The CDR3 DNA sequence: TGTGCCAGCAGCCCCGGACAGGACAATCAGCCCCAGCATTTT. This sequence encodes CASSPGQDNQPQHF.